Listed below are T cell receptor beta chains from one sample, sequenced in a study of draining lymph node invasion in breast cancer. MiXCR, applied by TCRdb to the bulk RNA-seq reads, yields one record per CDR3 protein. The data hold around 4,000 distinct CDR3 sequences, with around three quarters observed a single time. Sequenced: sorted memory CD4+ effector T cells from a lymph node. The source of these receptors is a female donor with luminal breast cancer. CDR3s include the opening cysteine and the closing phenylalanine or tryptophan. Each record gives: clone size, D gene, J gene, V gene, CDR3 length, CDR3 protein, CDR3 DNA. The D gene is left open where the match is weak. Rows give clone size only sometimes, using once, few, many, or a class for an expanded clone.

- - TRBJ2-5 TRBV7-2 16 CASSLDGTGPTEIQYF TGTGCCAGCAGCTTAGACGGTACTGGACCGACTGAGATCCAGTACTTC
- - TRBJ1-2 TRBV7-2 14 CASSPLFVGDGYTF TGTGCCAGCAGCCCCCTGTTTGTAGGGGATGGCTACACCTTC
- - TRBJ2-7 TRBV7-2 12 CASSQPRNEQYF TGTGCCAGCAGCCAACCTCGGAACGAGCAGTACTTC
- - TRBJ2-3 TRBV24-1 15 CATSDWDGSTDTQYF TGTGCCACCAGTGACTGGGACGGGAGCACAGATACGCAGTATTTT
- TRBD1 TRBJ2-7 TRBV5-1 14 CASSPGQASYEQYF TGCGCCAGCAGCCCTGGACAGGCCTCCTACGAGCAGTACTTC
- - TRBJ1-5 TRBV2 12 CAGSKGGQPQHF TGTGCCGGGTCCAAAGGGGGTCAGCCCCAGCATTTT
few - TRBJ2-5 TRBV29-1 11 CSVRYQETQYF TGCAGCGTTCGGTACCAAGAGACCCAGTACTTC
once TRBD2 TRBJ2-3 TRBV7-2 19 CASSSRRVAGSPSTDTQYF TGTGCCAGCAGCTCGAGGAGGGTAGCGGGGAGCCCTAGCACAGATACGCAGTATTTT
- - TRBJ2-3 TRBV7-2 16 CASFLPRGLSTDTQYF TGTGCCAGCTTCCTACCCCGCGGGTTGAGCACAGATACGCAGTATTTT
few TRBD2 TRBJ2-1 TRBV6-6 18 CASSLERTSGSWGNEQFF TGTGCCAGCAGCTTGGAACGGACTAGCGGGAGTTGGGGGAATGAGCAGTTCTTC
- - TRBJ2-1 TRBV27 12 CASSLTYNEQFF TGTGCCAGCAGTTTAACCTACAATGAGCAGTTCTTC
- - TRBJ1-2 TRBV9 12 CASSVEDYGYTF TGTGCCAGCAGCGTAGAGGACTATGGCTACACCTTC
once - TRBJ2-7 TRBV5-4 13 CASSWRRENEQYF TGTGCCAGCAGTTGGCGTCGGGAAAACGAGCAGTACTTC
- - TRBJ1-1 TRBV28 14 CASGQGRTNTEAFF TGTGCCAGCGGCCAGGGCCGGACGAACACTGAAGCTTTCTTT
- TRBD2 TRBJ2-3 TRBV20-1 14 CSASPSGHTDTQYF TGCAGTGCTAGCCCTAGCGGACACACAGATACGCAGTATTTT
- - TRBJ2-2 TRBV4-2 16 CASSQREQGNTGELFF TGTGCCAGCAGCCAAAGGGAACAGGGGAACACCGGGGAGCTGTTTTTT
once TRBD2 TRBJ2-7 TRBV10-3 15 CAISGLAGGYGEQYF TGTGCCATCAGTGGACTAGCGGGGGGTTATGGGGAGCAGTACTTC
- - TRBJ1-1 TRBV11-3 13 CASSFPSPSEAFF TGTGCCAGCAGCTTCCCCTCCCCGAGTGAAGCTTTCTTT